One and the same sample provided the 6 T cell receptor beta chains below, sequenced in a study of blood T cell repertoires in COVID-19. Only in-frame clones appear in the TCRdb table, and some are missing; sequencing was by immunoSEQ multiplex PCR. The profile covers over 150,000 clones, with 76% appearing a single time and approximately 3.7% taken by the ten largest. The sequencing input was peripheral blood. Every receptor here comes from a woman aged 80 or over with acute or convalescent COVID-19.

This chain uses TRBV21-1 with TRBJ1-2; TRBD1 is the table's D call, not checked against the DNA. TRBV21-1 is tagged as a pseudogene. This CDR3 spans 14 amino acids. In DNA, the CDR3 is TGTGCCAGCAGCACGCACGGGACAGGGGTTGGCTACACCTTC. This encodes CASSTHGTGVGYTF.

V gene TRBV28 combines with J gene TRBJ2-2; no reliable D call. V lost 5 bases and J 7 bases, leaving 11 bases between the germline ends. The CDR3 contains 13 residues. CDR1 MDHEN and CDR2 SYDVKM come from the germline V gene. For the CDR3, the DNA is TGTGCCAGCAGTCCCTCCGGGTACGGGGAGCTGTTTTTT. This sequence encodes CASSPSGYGELFF.

The chain is built from TRBV9 and TRBJ2-3, with D maybe TRBD2 (6 bases). Germline CDR1 and CDR2: SGDLS and YYNGEE. CDR3 length equals 19 residues. Trimming stripped 0 bases from V and 2 bases from J, with 22 bases between. In nucleotides, the CDR3 is TGTGCCAGCAGCGTAGGTTCTAGTAGGCGGGGACTTAACACAGATACGCAGTATTTT. Its protein product is CASSVGSSRRGLNTDTQYF.

The gene calls are TRBV7-9 and TRBJ2-1; 9 bases line up with TRBD2. Trimming cost V 1 base and J 6 bases; bases outside gene matches: 7. Germline assignment: CDR1 SEHNR and CDR2 FQNEAQ (reference sequence). CDR3 size: 16 residues. CDR3 coding DNA: TGTGCCAGCAGCTTAGAAGGCGGGAGGGCCTCCAATGAGCAGTTCTTC. It yields the protein CASSLEGGRASNEQFF.

This sequence joins TRBV13 and TRBJ2-1, with D possibly matching TRBD2 (6 bases). The CDR3 runs to 15 residues. The germline CDR1 and CDR2 sequences are PRHDT and FYEKMQ (reference sequence). V lost 2 bases and J lost 4, with 12 bases in between. The CDR3 nucleotides read TGTGCCAGCAGCTTAAGAACGGGGGTATACAATGAGCAGTTCTTC. Translating gives CASSLRTGVYNEQFF.

This clone was detected only a few times. The V gene is TRBV3-1 (or the pseudogene TRBV3-2), the J gene TRBJ1-6; D uncertain. Germline CDR1 LGHDT, CDR2 YNNKEL (reference sequence). There are 13 residues in the CDR3. Trimming removed 8 bases from V and 3 bases from J, with 8 bases in between. The DNA of the CDR3 is TGTGCCAGCGCCCGGGACTATAATTCACCCCTCCACTTT. Its protein product is CASARDYNSPLHF.